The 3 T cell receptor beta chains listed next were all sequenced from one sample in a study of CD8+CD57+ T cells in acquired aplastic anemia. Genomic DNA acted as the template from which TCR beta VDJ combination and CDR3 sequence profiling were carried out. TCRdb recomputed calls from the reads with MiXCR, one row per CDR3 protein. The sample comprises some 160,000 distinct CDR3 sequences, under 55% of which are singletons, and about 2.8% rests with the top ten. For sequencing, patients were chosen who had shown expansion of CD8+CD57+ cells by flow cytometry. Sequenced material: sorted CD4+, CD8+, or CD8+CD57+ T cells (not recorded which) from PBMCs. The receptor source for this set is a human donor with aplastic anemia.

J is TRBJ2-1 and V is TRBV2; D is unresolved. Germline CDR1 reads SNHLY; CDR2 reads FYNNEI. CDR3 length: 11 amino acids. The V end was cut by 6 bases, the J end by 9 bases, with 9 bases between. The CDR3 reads CASSAYSEQFF. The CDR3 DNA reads TGTGCCAGCAGCGCCTACTCTGAGCAGTTCTTC.

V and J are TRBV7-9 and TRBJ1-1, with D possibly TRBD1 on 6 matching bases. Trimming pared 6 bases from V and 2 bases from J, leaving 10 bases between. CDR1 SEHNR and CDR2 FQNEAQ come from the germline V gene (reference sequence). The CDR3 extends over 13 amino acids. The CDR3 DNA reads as TGTGCCAGCAGTTACAGGGATAACACTGAAGCTTTCTTT. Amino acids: CASSYRDNTEAFF. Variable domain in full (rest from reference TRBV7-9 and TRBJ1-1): DTGVSQNPRHKITKRGQNVTFRCDPISEHNRLYWYRQTLGQGPEFLTYFQNEAQLEKSRLLSDRFSAERPKGSFSTLEIQRTEQGDSAMYLCASSYRDNTEAFFGQGTRLTVV.

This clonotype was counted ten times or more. The CDR3 region has the DNA TGTGCCAGCAGTAAGGAACCGAAAGAGACCCAGTACTTC. Translated: CASSKEPKETQYF. V and J are TRBV2 and TRBJ2-5; D not certain. V dropped 5 bases and J dropped 3 bases, with 10 bases sitting between them. The CDR3 length is 13 residues. The germline CDR1 and CDR2 sequences are SNHLY and FYNNEI.